Each of the 26 T cell receptor beta chains below was sequenced from the same sample in a study of OX40 agonist ivuxolimab in advanced cancers. The protocol was immunoSEQ multiplex PCR, while the TCRdb copy is restricted to in-frame clones and leaves out a portion. The sample lists around 62,000 clones, over 75% occurring once. This material consisted of CD4+ or CD8+ T cells sorted from blood, taken in a trial of the OX40 agonist ivuxolimab. These receptors were collected from an adult with an advanced solid tumor such as melanoma, head and neck, liver or kidney cancer.

The V and J genes are TRBV5-4 and TRBJ1-6; 8 nucleotides align to TRBD1. J was trimmed by 7 bases and V by 4 bases; bases with no gene match: 7. The CDR3 has 15 residues. CDR1 and CDR2 from the germline V gene are SGHNT and YYREEE (reference sequence). CDR3 nucleotide sequence: TGTGCCAGCAGCACACCCGGGACAGGAAATTCACCCCTCCACTTT. Protein sequence: CASSTPGTGNSPLHF.

V usage is TRBV7-8 and J usage is TRBJ1-6; possibly TRBD1 for D (5 bases). V was cut by 0 bases and J by 14 bases, with 17 bases left in between. The CDR3 spans 15 residues. CDR1 is SGHVS, CDR2 FQNEAQ, per germline. CDR3 region: CASSLALGLQATLHF. For the CDR3, the DNA is TGTGCCAGCAGCTTAGCGTTAGGGTTACAGGCGACCCTCCACTTT.

Only one count was recorded for this clone. The rearrangement uses TRBV6-5 and TRBJ1-4; D is unresolved. The V end lost 2 bases, the J end lost 7 bases, and 14 bases lay between the germline ends. This CDR3 is built from 15 residues. Germline values: CDR1 MNHEY, CDR2 SVGAGI. The CDR3 DNA reads TGTGCCAGCAGTTACACTGCTACGGCTAGTGAAAAACTGTTTTTT. It translates to CASSYTATASEKLFF.

The CDR3 sequence: CASSQGDRPNTEAFF. The DNA for the CDR3 is TGTGCCAGCTCACAGGGGGACAGACCGAACACTGAAGCTTTCTTT. This chain uses TRBV18 with TRBJ1-1; 7 nucleotides line up with TRBD1. CDR1 and CDR2 (germline): KGHSH, LQKENI. The CDR3 is 15 amino acids. After removal of 4 bases from V and 1 base from J, the junction contained 6 bases not matched to a gene. Full variable domain (missing parts from reference TRBV18 and TRBJ1-1): NAGVMQNPRHLVRRRGQEARLRCSPMKGHSHVYWYRQLPEEGLKFMVYLQKENIIDESGMPKERFSAEFPKEGPSILRIQQVVRGDSAAYFCASSQGDRPNTEAFFGQGTRLTVV.

This clone was found a few times. J is TRBJ1-1 and V is TRBV12-5, with D unclear. CDR1 and CDR2 (germline): LGHNT, FRNRAP. The CDR3 is 13 amino acids. V shed 6 bases and J shed 1 base, with 9 bases lying between them. This CDR3 reads CASGLWGNTEAFF. In nucleotides, the CDR3 is TGTGCTAGTGGCTTATGGGGGAACACTGAAGCTTTCTTT.

The CDR3 spells CASSPWPEQFF. The CDR3 coding sequence is TGTGCCAGTAGTCCATGGCCCGAGCAGTTCTTC. J is TRBJ2-1 and V is TRBV19; D gene uncertain. Germline CDR1 and CDR2: LNHDA and SQIVND (reference sequence). V was cut by 5 bases and J by 10 bases, with 9 bases left in between. The CDR3 has 11 residues.

The chain couples TRBV29-1 to TRBJ2-7; 7 nucleotides agree with TRBD1. J was trimmed by 3 bases and V by 4 bases; bases with no gene match: 9. CDR3 length: 14 amino acids. The V gene's germline CDR1 is SQVTM and CDR2 ANQGSEA. The CDR3 protein is CSVGRKGAVYEQYF. The CDR3, as DNA: TGCAGCGTTGGGCGTAAGGGGGCAGTCTACGAGCAGTACTTC.

V gene TRBV2 combines with J gene TRBJ1-2; 7 bases agree with TRBD1. This CDR3 comprises 15 residues. The V gene end was trimmed by 5 bases and the J gene end by 2 bases; junction bases not matched to a gene: 8. Germline lookup yields CDR1 SNHLY and CDR2 FYNNEI. This chain's CDR3 is CASSSDRARNYGYTF. The CDR3 region has the DNA TGTGCCAGCAGTAGTGACAGGGCAAGAAACTATGGCTACACCTTC. The full variable domain, with the rest looked up from reference TRBV2 and TRBJ1-2, is EPEVTQTPSHQVTQMGQEVILRCVPISNHLYFYWYRQILGQKVEFLVSFYNNEISEKSEIFDDQFSVERPDGSNFTLKIRSTKLEDSAMYFCASSSDRARNYGYTFGSGTRLTVV.

The J gene is TRBJ1-2, the V gene TRBV7-7, with TRBD1 identical over 7 bases. From germline, CDR1 is SSHAT and CDR2 FNYEAQ (reference sequence). This CDR3 spans 16 amino acids. The trim removed 5 bases at V and 3 bases at J, leaving 12 bases unmatched. The CDR3 spells CASSRLGLDRDYGYTF. CDR3 in DNA: TGTGCCAGCAGCCGCCTGGGCCTAGACAGGGACTATGGCTACACCTTC.

V is TRBV5-1 and J is TRBJ2-3; 9 bases are shared with TRBD2. Looked up from germline, CDR1 is SGHRS and CDR2 is YFSETQ. V shed 1 base and J 2 bases; nucleotides not matched to a gene: 5. The CDR3 has 16 amino acids. Here the CDR3 reads CASSLRLAGTTDTQYF. CDR3 in DNA: TGCGCCAGCAGCTTGAGGCTAGCGGGGACCACAGATACGCAGTATTTT.

The V and J genes are TRBV25-1 and TRBJ1-2, with TRBD1 identical over 7 bases. Germline V gene sequence: CDR1 MGHDK, CDR2 SYGVNS. The CDR3 is 14 amino acids. The trim removed 0 bases at V and 3 bases at J, leaving 1 base unmatched. The CDR3 DNA is TGTGCCAGCAGTGAATACGACAGGGACTATGGCTACACCTTC. It codes for CASSEYDRDYGYTF.

The chain uses TRBV2 and TRBJ1-2; D is unclear. Germline loops: CDR1 SNHLY, CDR2 FYNNEI. V was shortened by 3 bases and J by 5 bases, with 7 bases between the two germline ends. CDR3 length: 12 residues. The DNA for the CDR3 is TGTGCCAGCAGTGAGTTGGGATATGGCTACACCTTC. It encodes CASSELGYGYTF. Variable domain in full (rest from reference TRBV2 and TRBJ1-2): EPEVTQTPSHQVTQMGQEVILRCVPISNHLYFYWYRQILGQKVEFLVSFYNNEISEKSEIFDDQFSVERPDGSNFTLKIRSTKLEDSAMYFCASSELGYGYTFGSGTRLTVV.

The count of this clone is one. The rearrangement uses TRBV18 and TRBJ2-3, with TRBD2 identical over 8 bases. From germline, CDR1 is KGHSH and CDR2 LQKENI. The ends lost 6 bases at V and 0 bases at J; junction bases unmatched: 2. The CDR3 is 14 amino acids. This chain's CDR3 is CASSSGTSTDTQYF. CDR3 in DNA: TGTGCCAGCTCTAGCGGGACTAGCACAGATACGCAGTATTTT. The variable domain in full, completed from reference TRBV18 and TRBJ2-3, reads NAGVMQNPRHLVRRRGQEARLRCSPMKGHSHVYWYRQLPEEGLKFMVYLQKENIIDESGMPKERFSAEFPKEGPSILRIQQVVRGDSAAYFCASSSGTSTDTQYFGPGTRLTVL.

J is TRBJ1-5 and V is TRBV6-1, with 9 bases lining up with TRBD1. The CDR3 has 13 residues. CDR1 is MNHNS and CDR2 is SASEGT in the germline V gene. J lost 3 bases, V lost 10 bases, and 4 bases had no gene match. The CDR3 reads CATTGGLNQPQHF. The CDR3 coding sequence is TGTGCCACCACAGGGGGCCTCAATCAGCCCCAGCATTTT.

This sequence joins TRBV4-1 and TRBJ1-2; D possibly corresponds to TRBD1 (6 bases). The germline gives CDR1 MGHRA, CDR2 YSYEKL. V was trimmed by 2 bases and J by 5 bases, leaving 12 bases between them. CDR3 size: 14 residues. The CDR3 reads CASSQQGLAYGYTF. Here the CDR3 DNA reads TGCGCCAGCAGCCAACAGGGGTTGGCTTATGGCTACACCTTC.

The rearrangement joins TRBV9 to TRBJ1-2, with a tentative D call TRBD1 (6 bases). This CDR3 is 15 amino acids long. Germline values: CDR1 SGDLS, CDR2 YYNGEE. The ends were cut back, 6 bases at V and 4 bases at J, with 19 bases in the middle. CDR3 nucleotide sequence: TGTGCCAGCAAGAGGGAACAGGGTAGGGGCTATGGCTACACCTTC. Translated: CASKREQGRGYGYTF.

V gene TRBV5-1 combines with J gene TRBJ1-6; possibly TRBD1 for D (6 bases). V was trimmed by 0 bases and J by 9 bases, leaving 10 bases between them. CDR1 is SGHRS and CDR2 is YFSETQ in the germline V gene. This CDR3 region has 14 residues. The CDR3 protein is CASSLDRVSSPLHF. Written as DNA, the CDR3 is TGCGCCAGCAGCTTGGACAGGGTGAGTTCACCCCTCCACTTT.

The CDR3: CASTDYYGYTF. CDR3 sequence (DNA): TGTGCCAGCACCGATTACTATGGCTACACCTTC. The chain couples TRBV28 to TRBJ1-2, with D unclear. Germline values: CDR1 MDHEN, CDR2 SYDVKM. The CDR3 is made up of 11 amino acids. Trimming took 7 bases from V and 3 from J, leaving 6 bases between them.

V gene TRBV19 combines with J gene TRBJ1-1; 11 nucleotides agree with TRBD1. CDR3 length equals 15 residues. Germline CDR1 is LNHDA and CDR2 is SQIVND (reference sequence). V was pared by 10 bases and J by 0 bases, with 7 bases of the junction left unmatched. The DNA for the CDR3 is TGTGCCACTCGGACAGGGGGCTTCATGAACACTGAAGCTTTCTTT. This sequence encodes CATRTGGFMNTEAFF.

The count of this clone is one. The rearrangement links TRBV27 to TRBJ2-5; 16 bases match TRBD2. The trim removed 5 bases at V and 5 bases at J, leaving 11 bases unmatched. The CDR3 spans 18 residues. Germline V CDR1 and CDR2: MNHEY, SMNVEV (reference sequence). The DNA of the CDR3 is TGTGCCAGCAGTCCAAGGGCCGGGACTAGCGGGGGGGCGGAGACCCAGTACTTC. The encoded protein is CASSPRAGTSGGAETQYF.

This chain uses TRBV10-2 with TRBJ1-1; 10 bases map to TRBD1. V trimming: 6 bases; J trimming: 6 bases; junction bases outside the gene matches: 4. Looked up from germline, CDR1 is WSHSY and CDR2 is SAAADI. The CDR3 runs to 13 residues. CDR3 DNA: TGCGCCAGCAGGGACAGGGGGTTGTCTGAAGCTTTCTTT. This translates into CASRDRGLSEAFF.

V is TRBV7-9 and J is TRBJ1-1, with D possibly matching TRBD1 (6 bases). The germline V gene has CDR1 SEHNR and CDR2 FQNEAQ (reference sequence). V was pared by 7 bases and J by 4 bases, with 22 bases between. CDR3 length: 16 residues. The CDR3 loop is CASTGGGGVASTEAFF. CDR3 sequence (DNA): TGTGCCAGCACCGGAGGGGGAGGGGTGGCGAGCACTGAAGCTTTCTTT. The whole variable domain, filled in from reference TRBV7-9 and TRBJ1-1, reads DTGVSQNPRHKITKRGQNVTFRCDPISEHNRLYWYRQTLGQGPEFLTYFQNEAQLEKSRLLSDRFSAERPKGSFSTLEIQRTEQGDSAMYLCASTGGGGVASTEAFFGQGTRLTVV.

J is TRBJ2-2 and V is TRBV7-2, with 9 bases lining up with TRBD2. With 1 base clipped from V and 3 bases from J, the junction kept 6 bases outside the gene matches. CDR3 length: 17 amino acids. In germline, CDR1 is SGHTA, CDR2 FQGNSA. CDR3 protein: CASSLVILAGYTGELFF. CDR3 DNA sequence: TGTGCCAGCAGCTTAGTAATACTAGCGGGTTACACCGGGGAGCTGTTTTTT. The full variable domain, completed using reference TRBV7-2 and TRBJ2-2, is GAGVSQSPSNKVTEKGKDVELRCDPISGHTALYWYRQSLGQGLEFLIYFQGNSAPDKSGLPSDRFSAERTGGSVSTLTIQRTQQEDSAVYLCASSLVILAGYTGELFFGEGSRLTVL.

This clone has more than one count but fewer than ten. The rearrangement uses TRBV27 and TRBJ1-1; possible D gene TRBD1, 5 bases. Trimming took 4 bases from V and 0 from J, leaving 12 bases between them. The CDR3 is 15 residues long. Germline CDR1 reads MNHEY; CDR2 reads SMNVEV (reference sequence). In nucleotides, the CDR3 is TGTGCCAGCAGTTATGGGGGTATGGTGAACACTGAAGCTTTCTTT. Translating it yields CASSYGGMVNTEAFF.

This chain uses TRBV19 with TRBJ1-1; D is perhaps TRBD1 (5 bases). Germline values: CDR1 LNHDA, CDR2 SQIVND (reference sequence). V shed 8 bases and J shed 0 bases, with 16 bases lying between them. This CDR3 is 15 amino acids long. The CDR3 DNA reads TGTGCCAGTTCGCATCCCGGGACGCTGAACACTGAAGCTTTCTTT. It is translated as CASSHPGTLNTEAFF.

The rearrangement links TRBV2 to TRBJ1-5; D perhaps matches TRBD1 (5 bases). Germline CDR1 reads SNHLY; CDR2 reads FYNNEI. The CDR3 has 15 residues. The V gene lost 4 bases and the J gene lost 3 bases, with 13 bases spanning the gap. The CDR3 here is CASSVSDRINQPQHF. The CDR3 DNA is TGTGCCAGCAGTGTCTCCGACAGAATCAATCAGCCCCAGCATTTT.